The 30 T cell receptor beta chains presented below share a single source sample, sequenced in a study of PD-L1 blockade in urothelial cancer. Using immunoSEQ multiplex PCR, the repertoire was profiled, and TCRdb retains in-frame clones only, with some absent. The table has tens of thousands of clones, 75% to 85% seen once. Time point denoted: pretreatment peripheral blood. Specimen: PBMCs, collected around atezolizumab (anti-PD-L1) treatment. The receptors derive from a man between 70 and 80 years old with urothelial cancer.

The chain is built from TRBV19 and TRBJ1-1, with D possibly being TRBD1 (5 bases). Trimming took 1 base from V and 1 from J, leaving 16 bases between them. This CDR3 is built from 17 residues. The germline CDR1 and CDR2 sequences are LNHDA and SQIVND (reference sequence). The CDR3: CASSIVRESVSNTEAFF. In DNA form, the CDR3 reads TGTGCCAGTAGTATAGTCAGGGAATCGGTGTCGAACACTGAAGCTTTCTTT. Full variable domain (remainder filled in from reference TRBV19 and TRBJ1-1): DGGITQSPKYLFRKEGQNVTLSCEQNLNHDAMYWYRQDPGQGLRLIYYSQIVNDFQKGDIAEGYSVSREKKESFPLTVTSAQKNPTAFYLCASSIVRESVSNTEAFFGQGTRLTVV.

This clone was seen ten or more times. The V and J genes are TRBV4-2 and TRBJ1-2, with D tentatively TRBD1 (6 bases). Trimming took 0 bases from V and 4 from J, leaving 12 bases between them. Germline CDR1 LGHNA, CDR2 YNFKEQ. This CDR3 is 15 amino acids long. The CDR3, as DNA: TGTGCCAGCAGCCAAGATGCACAGGGTACCTATGGCTACACCTTC. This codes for CASSQDAQGTYGYTF.

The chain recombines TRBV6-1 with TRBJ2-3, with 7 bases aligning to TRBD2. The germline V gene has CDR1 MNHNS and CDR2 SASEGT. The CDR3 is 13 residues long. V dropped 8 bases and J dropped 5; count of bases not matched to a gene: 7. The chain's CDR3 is CASGQRGIDTQYF. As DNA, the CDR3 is TGTGCCAGCGGTCAGCGGGGTATAGATACGCAGTATTTT.

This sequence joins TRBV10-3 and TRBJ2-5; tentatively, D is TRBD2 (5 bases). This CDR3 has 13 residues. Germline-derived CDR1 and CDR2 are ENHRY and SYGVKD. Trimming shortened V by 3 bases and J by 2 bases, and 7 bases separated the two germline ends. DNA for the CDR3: TGTGCCATCAGTGACGGGATTCAAGAGACCCAGTACTTC. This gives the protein CAISDGIQETQYF.

The CDR3 sequence is CASSPRGEQFF. CDR3 in DNA: TGTGCCAGCAGCCCCAGGGGTGAGCAGTTCTTC. The gene calls are TRBV28 and TRBJ2-1; weak D call: TRBD1 (6 bases). Per the germline V gene, CDR1 is MDHEN and CDR2 is SYDVKM. Trimming removed 6 bases at V and 9 bases at J, with 9 bases between. There are 11 residues in the CDR3.

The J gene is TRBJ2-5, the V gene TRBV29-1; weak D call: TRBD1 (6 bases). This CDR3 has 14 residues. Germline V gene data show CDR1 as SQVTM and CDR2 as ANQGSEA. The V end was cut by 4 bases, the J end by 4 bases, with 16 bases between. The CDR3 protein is CSVGSAGVGETQYF. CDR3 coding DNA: TGCAGCGTTGGATCCGCAGGGGTAGGAGAGACCCAGTACTTC.

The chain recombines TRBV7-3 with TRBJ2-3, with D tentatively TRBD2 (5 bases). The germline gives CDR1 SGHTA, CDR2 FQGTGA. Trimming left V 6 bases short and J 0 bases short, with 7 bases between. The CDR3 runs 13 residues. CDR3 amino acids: CASRPSSTDTQYF. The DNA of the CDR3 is TGTGCCAGCAGGCCTAGCAGCACAGATACGCAGTATTTT.

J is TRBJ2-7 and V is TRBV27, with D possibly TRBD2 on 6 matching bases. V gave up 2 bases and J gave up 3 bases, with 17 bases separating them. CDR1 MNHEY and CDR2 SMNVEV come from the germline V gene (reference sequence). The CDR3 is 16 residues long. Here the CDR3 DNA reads TGTGCCAGCAGTTTAGTTGCGGGATCAGAGAACTACGAGCAGTACTTC. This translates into CASSLVAGSENYEQYF.

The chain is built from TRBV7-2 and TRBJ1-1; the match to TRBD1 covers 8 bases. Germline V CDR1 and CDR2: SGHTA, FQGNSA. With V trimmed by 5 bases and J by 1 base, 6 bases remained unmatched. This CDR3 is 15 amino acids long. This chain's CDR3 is CASSIRQGPNTEAFF. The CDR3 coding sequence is TGTGCCAGCAGCATAAGACAGGGGCCGAACACTGAAGCTTTCTTT. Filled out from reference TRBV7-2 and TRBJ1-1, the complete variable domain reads GAGVSQSPSNKVTEKGKDVELRCDPISGHTALYWYRQSLGQGLEFLIYFQGNSAPDKSGLPSDRFSAERTGGSVSTLTIQRTQQEDSAVYLCASSIRQGPNTEAFFGQGTRLTVV.

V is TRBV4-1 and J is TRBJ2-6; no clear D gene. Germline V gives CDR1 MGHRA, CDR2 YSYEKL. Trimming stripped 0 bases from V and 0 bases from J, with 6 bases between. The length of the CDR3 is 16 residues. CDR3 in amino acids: CASSQDRHSGANVLTF. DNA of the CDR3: TGCGCCAGCAGCCAAGACCGACACTCTGGGGCCAACGTCCTGACTTTC.

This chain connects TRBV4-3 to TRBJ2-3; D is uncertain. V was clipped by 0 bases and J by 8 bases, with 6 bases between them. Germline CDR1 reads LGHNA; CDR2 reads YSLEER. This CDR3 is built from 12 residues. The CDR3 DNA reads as TGCGCCAGCAGCCAAGACAGAGGTACGCAGTATTTT. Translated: CASSQDRGTQYF.

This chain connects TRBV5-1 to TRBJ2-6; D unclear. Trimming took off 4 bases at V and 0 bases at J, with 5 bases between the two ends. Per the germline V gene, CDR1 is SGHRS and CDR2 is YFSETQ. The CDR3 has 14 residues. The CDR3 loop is CASSKSSGANVLTF. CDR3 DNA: TGCGCCAGCAGCAAGAGCTCTGGGGCCAACGTCCTGACTTTC.

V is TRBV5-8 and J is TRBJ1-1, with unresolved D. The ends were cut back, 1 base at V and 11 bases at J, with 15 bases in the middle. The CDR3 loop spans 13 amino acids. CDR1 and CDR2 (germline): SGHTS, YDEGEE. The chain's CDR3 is CASSLRSLGGAFF. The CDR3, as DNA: TGTGCCAGCAGCTTGCGGTCCCTCGGCGGGGCTTTCTTT.

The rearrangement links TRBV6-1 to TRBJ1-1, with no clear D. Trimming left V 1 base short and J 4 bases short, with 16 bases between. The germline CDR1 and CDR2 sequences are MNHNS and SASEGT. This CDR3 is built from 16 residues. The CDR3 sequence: CASSEDVWRGSTEAFF. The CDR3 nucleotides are TGTGCCAGCAGTGAAGACGTTTGGCGAGGGTCCACTGAAGCTTTCTTT.

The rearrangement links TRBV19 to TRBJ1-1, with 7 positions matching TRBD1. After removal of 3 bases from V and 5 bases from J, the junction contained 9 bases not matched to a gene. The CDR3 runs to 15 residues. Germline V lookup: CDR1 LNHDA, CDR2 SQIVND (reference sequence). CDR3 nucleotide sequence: TGTGCCAGTAGTATCCAAAGGGCAGGGGGTACTGAAGCTTTCTTT. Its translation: CASSIQRAGGTEAFF.

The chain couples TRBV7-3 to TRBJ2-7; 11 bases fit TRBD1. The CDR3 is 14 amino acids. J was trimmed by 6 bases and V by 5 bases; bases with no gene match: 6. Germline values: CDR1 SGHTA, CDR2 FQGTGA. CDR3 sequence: CASSPGTGGGEQYF. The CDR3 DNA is TGTGCCAGCAGCCCCGGGACAGGGGGGGGCGAGCAGTACTTC.

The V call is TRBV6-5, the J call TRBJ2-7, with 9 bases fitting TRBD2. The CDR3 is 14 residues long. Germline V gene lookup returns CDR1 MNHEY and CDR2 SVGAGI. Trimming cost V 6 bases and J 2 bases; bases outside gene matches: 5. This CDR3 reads CASRTAGGPYEQYF. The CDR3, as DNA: TGTGCCAGCAGGACCGCGGGGGGGCCCTACGAGCAGTACTTC.

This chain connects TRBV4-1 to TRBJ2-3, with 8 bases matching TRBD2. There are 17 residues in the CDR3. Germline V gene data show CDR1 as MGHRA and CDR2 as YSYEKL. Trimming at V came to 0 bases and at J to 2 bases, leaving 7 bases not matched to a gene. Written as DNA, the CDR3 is TGCGCCAGCAGCCAAGATCCAGCGGGGGCTGACACAGATACGCAGTATTTT. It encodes CASSQDPAGADTDTQYF.

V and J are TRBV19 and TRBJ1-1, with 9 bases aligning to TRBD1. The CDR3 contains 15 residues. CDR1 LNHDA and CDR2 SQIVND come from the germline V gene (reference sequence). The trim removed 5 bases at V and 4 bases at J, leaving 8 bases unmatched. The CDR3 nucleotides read TGTGCCAGTAGTCCTACAGGGGGCGAGGGCACTGAAGCTTTCTTT. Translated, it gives CASSPTGGEGTEAFF.

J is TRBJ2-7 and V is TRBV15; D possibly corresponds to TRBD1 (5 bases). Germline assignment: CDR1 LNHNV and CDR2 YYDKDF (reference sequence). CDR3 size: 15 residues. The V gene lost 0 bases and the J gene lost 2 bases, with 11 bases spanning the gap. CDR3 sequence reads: CATSRDLDSPYEQYF. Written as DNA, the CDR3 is TGTGCCACCAGCAGAGATTTAGACAGTCCCTACGAGCAGTACTTC.

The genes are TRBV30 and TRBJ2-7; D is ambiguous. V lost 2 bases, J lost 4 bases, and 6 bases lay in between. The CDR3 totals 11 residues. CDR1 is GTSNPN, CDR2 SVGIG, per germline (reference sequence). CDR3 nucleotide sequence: TGTGCCTGGAGTATCCAGTACGAGCAGTACTTC. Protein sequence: CAWSIQYEQYF. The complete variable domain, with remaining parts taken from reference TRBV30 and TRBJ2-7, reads SQTIHQWPATLVQPVGSPLSLECTVEGTSNPNLYWYRQAAGRGLQLLFYSVGIGQISSEVPQNLSASRPQDRQFILSSKKLLLSDSGFYLCAWSIQYEQYFGPGTRLTVT.

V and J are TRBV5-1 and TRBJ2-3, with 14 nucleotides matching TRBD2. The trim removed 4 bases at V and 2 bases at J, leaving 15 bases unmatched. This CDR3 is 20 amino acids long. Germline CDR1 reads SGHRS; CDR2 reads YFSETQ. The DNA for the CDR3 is TGCGCCAGCAGCCCCGGACTAGCGGGGGGAATTACGAGACTCACAGATACGCAGTATTTT. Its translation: CASSPGLAGGITRLTDTQYF.

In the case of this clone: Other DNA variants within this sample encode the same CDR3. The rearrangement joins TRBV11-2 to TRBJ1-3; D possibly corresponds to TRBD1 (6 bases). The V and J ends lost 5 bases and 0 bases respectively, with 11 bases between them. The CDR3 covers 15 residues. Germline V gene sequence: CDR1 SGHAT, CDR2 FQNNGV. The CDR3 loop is CASSPNRVSGNTIYF. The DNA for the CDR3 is TGTGCCAGCAGCCCAAACAGGGTCTCTGGAAACACCATATATTTT. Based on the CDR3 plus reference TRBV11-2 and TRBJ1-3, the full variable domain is EAGVAQSPRYKIIEKRQSVAFWCNPISGHATLYWYQQILGQGPKLLIQFQNNGVVDDSQLPKDRFSAERLKGVDSTLKIQPAKLEDSAVYLCASSPNRVSGNTIYFGEGSWLTVV.

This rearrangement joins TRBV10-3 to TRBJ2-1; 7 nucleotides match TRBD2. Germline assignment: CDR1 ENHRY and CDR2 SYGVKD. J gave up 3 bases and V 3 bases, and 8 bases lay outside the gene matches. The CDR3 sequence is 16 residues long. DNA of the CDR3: TGTGCCATCAGTGACGGGCGCGCGGGAGTCTACAATGAGCAGTTCTTC. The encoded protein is CAISDGRAGVYNEQFF.

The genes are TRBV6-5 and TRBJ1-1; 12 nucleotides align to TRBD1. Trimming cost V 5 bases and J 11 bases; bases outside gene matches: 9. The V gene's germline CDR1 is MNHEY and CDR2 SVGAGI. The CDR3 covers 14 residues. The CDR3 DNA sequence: TGTGCCAGCAGTCCCGGGACAGGGGGCGGATTGGCTTTCTTT. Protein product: CASSPGTGGGLAFF.

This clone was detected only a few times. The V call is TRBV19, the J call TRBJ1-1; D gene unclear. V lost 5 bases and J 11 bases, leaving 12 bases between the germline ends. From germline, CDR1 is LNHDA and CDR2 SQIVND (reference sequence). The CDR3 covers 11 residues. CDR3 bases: TGTGCCAGTAGTCTCTCGCTGCAGGCTTTCTTT. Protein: CASSLSLQAFF.

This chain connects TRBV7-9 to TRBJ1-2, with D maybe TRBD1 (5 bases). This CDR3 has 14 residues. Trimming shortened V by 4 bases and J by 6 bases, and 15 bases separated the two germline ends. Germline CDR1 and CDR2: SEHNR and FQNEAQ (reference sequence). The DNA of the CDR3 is TGTGCCAGCAGCTCCAGGGCCGTCAGGGATGGCTACACCTTC. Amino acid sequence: CASSSRAVRDGYTF.

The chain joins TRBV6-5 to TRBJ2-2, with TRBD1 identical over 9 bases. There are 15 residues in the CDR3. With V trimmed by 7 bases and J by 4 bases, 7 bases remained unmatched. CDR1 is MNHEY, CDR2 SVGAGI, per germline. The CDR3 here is CASTPQGAFTGELFF. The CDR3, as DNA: TGTGCCAGCACCCCACAGGGGGCGTTCACCGGGGAGCTGTTTTTT.

CDR3 loop: CASTLGQGQETQYF. DNA for the CDR3: TGTGCCAGCACCCTAGGACAGGGACAAGAGACCCAGTACTTC. This rearrangement joins TRBV2 to TRBJ2-5, with 8 bases lining up with TRBD1. Germline V gene sequence: CDR1 SNHLY, CDR2 FYNNEI. This CDR3 has 14 amino acids. J lost 2 bases, V lost 7 bases, and 6 bases had no gene match.

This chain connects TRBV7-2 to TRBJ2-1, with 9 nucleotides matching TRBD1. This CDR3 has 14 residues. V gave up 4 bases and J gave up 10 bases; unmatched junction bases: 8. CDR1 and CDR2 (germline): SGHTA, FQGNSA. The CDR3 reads CASSSRQGGYEQFF. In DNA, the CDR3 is TGTGCCAGCAGCTCGAGACAGGGGGGATACGAGCAGTTCTTC.